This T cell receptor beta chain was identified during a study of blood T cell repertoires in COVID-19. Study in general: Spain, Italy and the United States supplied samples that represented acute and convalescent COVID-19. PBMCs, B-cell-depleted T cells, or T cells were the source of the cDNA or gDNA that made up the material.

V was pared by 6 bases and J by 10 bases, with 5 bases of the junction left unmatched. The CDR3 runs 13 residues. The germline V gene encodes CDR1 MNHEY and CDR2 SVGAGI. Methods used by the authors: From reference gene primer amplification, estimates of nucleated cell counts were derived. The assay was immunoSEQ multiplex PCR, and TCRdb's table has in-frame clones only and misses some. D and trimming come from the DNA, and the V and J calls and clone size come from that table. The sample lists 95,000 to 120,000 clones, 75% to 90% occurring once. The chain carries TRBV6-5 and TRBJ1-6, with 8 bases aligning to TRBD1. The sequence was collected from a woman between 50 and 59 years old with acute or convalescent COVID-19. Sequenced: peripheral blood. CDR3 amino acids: CASRDRGTSPLHF. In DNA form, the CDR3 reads TGTGCCAGCAGAGACAGGGGAACATCACCCCTCCACTTT.